This T cell receptor (beta chain) was captured in a study of shared clonotypes between healthy human individuals. The length of the CDR3 is 16 residues. Germline CDR1 is LGHNA and CDR2 is YSLEER. The V and J ends lost 0 bases and 7 bases, in that order; junction bases with no gene match: 9. Study-wide results and limits: Larger estimated richness was generally recorded for naive subsets relative to memory subsets.

This clone was seen repeatedly, ten times or more. The antigen is not known. Other DNA variants within this sample encode the same CDR3. Some clones are missing from TCRdb's copy, which holds only in-frame ones; the method was immunoSEQ multiplex PCR. The repertoire holds almost 700,000 clones, with roughly nine tenths as singletons. Positive CCR7 selection of CD45RO-negative cells yielded the naive CD8 cells, and terminally differentiated effector memory CD45RA+ cells were excluded. Donors, without exception, were Caucasian adults residing in Nashville, Tennessee. The V call is TRBV4-3, the J call TRBJ2-7; 10 bases align to TRBD1. Sequenced: naive CD8+ T cells sorted from blood. The clonotype originates from a man aged 30-40 years in good health. This CDR3 reads CASSQDAGTGEGEQYF. The CDR3, as DNA: TGCGCCAGCAGCCAAGACGCCGGGACAGGGGAAGGGGAGCAGTACTTC.